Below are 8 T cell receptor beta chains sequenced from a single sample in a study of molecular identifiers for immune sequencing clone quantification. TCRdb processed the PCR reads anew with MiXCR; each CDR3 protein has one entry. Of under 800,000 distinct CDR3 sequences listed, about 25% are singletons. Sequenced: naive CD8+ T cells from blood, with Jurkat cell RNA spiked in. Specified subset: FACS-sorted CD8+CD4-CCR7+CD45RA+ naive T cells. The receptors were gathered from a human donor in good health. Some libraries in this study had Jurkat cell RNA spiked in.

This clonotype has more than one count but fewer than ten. CDR3 protein: CASSPYRDGEQYF. The CDR3 DNA follows: TGCGCCAGCAGCCCTTACAGGGATGGCGAGCAGTACTTC. The chain employs TRBV4-1 and TRBJ2-7; maybe TRBD1 (6 bases). V was clipped by 4 bases and J by 6 bases, with 13 bases between them. The length of the CDR3 is 13 residues. Germline CDR1 reads MGHRA; CDR2 reads YSYEKL.

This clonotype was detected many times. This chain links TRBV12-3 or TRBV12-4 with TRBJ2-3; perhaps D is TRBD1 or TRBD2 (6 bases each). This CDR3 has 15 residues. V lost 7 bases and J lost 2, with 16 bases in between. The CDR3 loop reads CASTRRGQYTDTQYF. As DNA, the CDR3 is TGTGCCAGCACCCGCCGGGGGCAATACACAGATACGCAGTATTTT.

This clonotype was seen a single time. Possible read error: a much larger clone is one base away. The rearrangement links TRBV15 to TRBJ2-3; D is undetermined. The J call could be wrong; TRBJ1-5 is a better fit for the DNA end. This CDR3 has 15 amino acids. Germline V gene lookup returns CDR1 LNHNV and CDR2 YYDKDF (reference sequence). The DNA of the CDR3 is TGTGCCACCAGCAGTACTGCTACAAGCACAGATACGCAGCATTTT. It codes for CATSSTATSTDTQHF.

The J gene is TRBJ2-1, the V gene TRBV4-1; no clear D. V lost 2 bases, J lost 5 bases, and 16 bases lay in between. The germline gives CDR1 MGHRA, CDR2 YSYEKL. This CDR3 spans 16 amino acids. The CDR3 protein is CASSQSQKFGHNEQFF. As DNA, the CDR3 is TGCGCCAGCAGCCAATCACAGAAGTTTGGGCACAATGAGCAGTTCTTC.

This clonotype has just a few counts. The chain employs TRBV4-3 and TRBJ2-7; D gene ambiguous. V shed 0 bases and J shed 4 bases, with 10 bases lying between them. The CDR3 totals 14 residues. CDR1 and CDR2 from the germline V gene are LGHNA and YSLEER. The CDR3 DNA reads TGCGCCAGCAGCCAAGAGGTCGAGATATACGAGCAGTACTTC. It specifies CASSQEVEIYEQYF.

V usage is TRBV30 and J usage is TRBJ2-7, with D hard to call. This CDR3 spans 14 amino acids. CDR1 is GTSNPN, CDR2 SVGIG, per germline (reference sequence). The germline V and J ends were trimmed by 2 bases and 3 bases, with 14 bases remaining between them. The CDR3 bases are TGTGCCTGGAGTTCGGGTGGCTACTACTACGAGCAGTACTTC. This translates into CAWSSGGYYYEQYF.

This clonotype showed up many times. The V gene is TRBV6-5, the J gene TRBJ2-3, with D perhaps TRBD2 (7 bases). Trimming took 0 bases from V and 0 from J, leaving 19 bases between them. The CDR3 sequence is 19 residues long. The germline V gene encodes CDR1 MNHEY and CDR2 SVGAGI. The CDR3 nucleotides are TGTGCCAGCAGTTACTCACGCGGGGGCTATCAACCTAGCACAGATACGCAGTATTTT. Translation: CASSYSRGGYQPSTDTQYF.

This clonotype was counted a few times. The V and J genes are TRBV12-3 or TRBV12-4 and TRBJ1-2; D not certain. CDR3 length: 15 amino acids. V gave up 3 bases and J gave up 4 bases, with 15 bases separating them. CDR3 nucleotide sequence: TGTGCCAGCAGTTTTTCAACCATACCGCGCTATGGCTACACCTTC. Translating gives CASSFSTIPRYGYTF.